The subject of this entry is one T cell receptor (beta chain). This entry is derived from a study of blood T cell repertoires in COVID-19. Looking at the study overall: Whether acute or convalescent, the COVID-19 samples came from the United States, Italy and Spain. Sample material is recorded as cDNA or gDNA derived from T cells, B-cell-depleted T cells, or PBMCs.

V gave up 4 bases and J gave up 1 base; unmatched junction bases: 12. The CDR3 contains 17 residues. CDR1 is MDHEN and CDR2 is SYDVKM in the germline V gene. In the source study's methods: Counts of nucleated cells, estimated from reference gene primer amplification, were obtained. Method: immunoSEQ multiplex PCR; TCRdb's copy keeps in-frame clones and lacks some. V and J calls and clone size are as listed in that table; D and trimming were resolved from the DNA. The repertoire holds 98,000 or so clones, with about 89% as singletons. Input material: peripheral blood. This rearrangement joins TRBV28 to TRBJ2-7, with TRBD1 matching over 8 bases. The sequence was obtained from a man aged 50-60 years with acute or convalescent COVID-19. Here the CDR3 reads CASSSLSRTGMSYEQYF. CDR3 nucleotides: TGTGCCAGCAGTTCACTCTCCCGGACAGGGATGTCCTACGAGCAGTACTTC.